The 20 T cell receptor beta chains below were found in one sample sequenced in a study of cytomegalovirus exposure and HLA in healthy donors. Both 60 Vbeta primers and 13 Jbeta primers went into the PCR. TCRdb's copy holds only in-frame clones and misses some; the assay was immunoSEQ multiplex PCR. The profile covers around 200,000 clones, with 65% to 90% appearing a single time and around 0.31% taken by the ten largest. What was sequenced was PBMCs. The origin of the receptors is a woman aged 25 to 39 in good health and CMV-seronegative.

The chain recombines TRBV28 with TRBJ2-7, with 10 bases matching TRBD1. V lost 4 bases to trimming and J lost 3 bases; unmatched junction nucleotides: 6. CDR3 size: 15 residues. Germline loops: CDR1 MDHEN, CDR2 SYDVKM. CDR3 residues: CASSSRDRGFYEQYF. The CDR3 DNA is TGTGCCAGCAGTTCTCGGGACAGGGGCTTCTACGAGCAGTACTTC. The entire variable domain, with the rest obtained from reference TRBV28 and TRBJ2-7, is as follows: DVKVTQSSRYLVKRTGEKVFLECVQDMDHENMFWYRQDPGLGLRLIYFSYDVKMKEKGDIPEGYSVSREKKERFSLILESASTNQTSMYLCASSSRDRGFYEQYFGPGTRLTVT.

As DNA, the CDR3 is TGTGCCAGCAGCCCGGGACTAGCGGGAGGAAATACGCAGTATTTT. This codes for CASSPGLAGGNTQYF. The genes are TRBV7-3 and TRBJ2-3; 15 nucleotides match TRBD2. Germline lookup yields CDR1 SGHTA and CDR2 FQGTGA. The CDR3 extends over 15 amino acids. V lost 5 bases, J lost 7 bases, and 4 bases stayed unmatched.

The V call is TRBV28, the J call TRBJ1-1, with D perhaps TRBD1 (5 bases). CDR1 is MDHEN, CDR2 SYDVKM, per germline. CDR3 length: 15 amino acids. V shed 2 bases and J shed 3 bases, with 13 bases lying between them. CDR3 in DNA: TGTGCCAGCAGTTTAAGTGGGGGGTGGGACACTGAAGCTTTCTTT. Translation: CASSLSGGWDTEAFF.

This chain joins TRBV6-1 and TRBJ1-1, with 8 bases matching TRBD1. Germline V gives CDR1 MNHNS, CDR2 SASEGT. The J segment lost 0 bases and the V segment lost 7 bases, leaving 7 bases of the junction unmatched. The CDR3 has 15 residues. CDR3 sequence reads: CASTLTGDMNTEAFF. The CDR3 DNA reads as TGTGCCAGCACCTTGACAGGGGATATGAACACTGAAGCTTTCTTT.

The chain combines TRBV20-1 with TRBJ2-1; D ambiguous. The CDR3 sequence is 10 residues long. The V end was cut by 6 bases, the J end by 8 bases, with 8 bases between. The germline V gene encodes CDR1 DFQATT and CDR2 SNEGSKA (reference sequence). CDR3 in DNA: TGCAGTGCCAACAACGATGAGCAGTTCTTC. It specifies CSANNDEQFF.

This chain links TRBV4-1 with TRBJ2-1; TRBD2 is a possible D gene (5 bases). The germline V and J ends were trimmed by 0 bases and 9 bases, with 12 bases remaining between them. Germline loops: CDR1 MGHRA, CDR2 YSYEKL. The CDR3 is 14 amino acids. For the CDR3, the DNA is TGCGCCAGCAGCCAAGACGGGATTAGATCTGAGCAGTTCTTC. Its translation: CASSQDGIRSEQFF.

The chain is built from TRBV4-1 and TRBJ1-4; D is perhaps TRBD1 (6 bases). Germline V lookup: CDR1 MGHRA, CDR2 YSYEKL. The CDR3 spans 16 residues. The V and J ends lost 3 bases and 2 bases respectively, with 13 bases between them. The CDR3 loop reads CASSHQQGATNEKLFF. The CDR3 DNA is TGCGCCAGCAGCCACCAACAGGGCGCCACTAATGAAAAACTGTTTTTT.

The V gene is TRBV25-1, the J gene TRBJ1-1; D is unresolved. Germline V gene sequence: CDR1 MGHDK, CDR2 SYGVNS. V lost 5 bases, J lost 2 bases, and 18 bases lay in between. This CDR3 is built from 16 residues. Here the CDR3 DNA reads TGTGCCAGCAGTTCCCCTATGGGCGGGGATAACACTGAAGCTTTCTTT. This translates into CASSSPMGGDNTEAFF.

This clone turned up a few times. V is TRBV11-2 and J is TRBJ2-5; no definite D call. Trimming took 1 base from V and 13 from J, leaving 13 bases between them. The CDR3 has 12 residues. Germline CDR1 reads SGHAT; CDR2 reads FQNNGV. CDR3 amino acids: CASSLVAEPRYF. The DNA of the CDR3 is TGTGCCAGCAGCTTAGTCGCGGAGCCCCGGTACTTC.

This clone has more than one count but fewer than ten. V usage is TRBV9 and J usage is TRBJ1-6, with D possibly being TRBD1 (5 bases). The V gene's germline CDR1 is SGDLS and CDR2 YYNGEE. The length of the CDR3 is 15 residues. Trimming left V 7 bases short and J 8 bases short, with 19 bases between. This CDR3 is CASAPRGKGHSPLHF. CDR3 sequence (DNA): TGTGCCAGCGCTCCGCGGGGGAAAGGGCATTCACCCCTCCACTTT. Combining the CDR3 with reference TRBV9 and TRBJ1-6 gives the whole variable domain DSGVTQTPKHLITATGQRVTLRCSPRSGDLSVYWYQQSLDQGLQFLIQYYNGEERAKGNILERFSAQQFPDLHSELNLSSLELGDSALYFCASAPRGKGHSPLHFGNGTRLTVT.

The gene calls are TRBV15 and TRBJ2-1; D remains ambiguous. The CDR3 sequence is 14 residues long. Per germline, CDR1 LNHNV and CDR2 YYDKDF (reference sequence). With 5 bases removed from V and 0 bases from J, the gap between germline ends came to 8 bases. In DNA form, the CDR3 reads TGTGCCACCAGCGTTTTACTCTCCTACAATGAGCAGTTCTTC. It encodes CATSVLLSYNEQFF.

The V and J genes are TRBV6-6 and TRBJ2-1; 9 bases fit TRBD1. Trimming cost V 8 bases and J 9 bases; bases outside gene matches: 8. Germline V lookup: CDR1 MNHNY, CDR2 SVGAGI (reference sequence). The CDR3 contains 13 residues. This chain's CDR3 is CASVTGTGSEQFF. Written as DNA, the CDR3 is TGTGCCAGCGTTACCGGGACAGGGAGTGAGCAGTTCTTC.

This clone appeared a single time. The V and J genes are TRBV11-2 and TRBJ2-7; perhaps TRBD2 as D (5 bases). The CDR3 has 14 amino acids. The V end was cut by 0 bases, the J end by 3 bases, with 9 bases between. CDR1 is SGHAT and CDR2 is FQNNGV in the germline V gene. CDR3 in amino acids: CASSLDLTSYEQYF. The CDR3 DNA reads TGTGCCAGCAGCTTAGATCTTACTAGCTACGAGCAGTACTTC.

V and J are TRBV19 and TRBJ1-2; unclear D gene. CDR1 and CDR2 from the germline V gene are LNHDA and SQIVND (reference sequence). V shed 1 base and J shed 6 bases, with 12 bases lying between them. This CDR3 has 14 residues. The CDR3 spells CASSIVNQVDGYTF. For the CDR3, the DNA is TGTGCCAGTAGTATAGTTAACCAGGTGGATGGCTACACCTTC.

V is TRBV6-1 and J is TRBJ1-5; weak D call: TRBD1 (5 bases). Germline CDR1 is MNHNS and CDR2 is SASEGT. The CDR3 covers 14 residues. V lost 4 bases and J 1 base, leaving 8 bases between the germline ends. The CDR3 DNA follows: TGTGCCAGCAGTGTGGCAGGGAGCAATCAGCCCCAGCATTTT. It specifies CASSVAGSNQPQHF.

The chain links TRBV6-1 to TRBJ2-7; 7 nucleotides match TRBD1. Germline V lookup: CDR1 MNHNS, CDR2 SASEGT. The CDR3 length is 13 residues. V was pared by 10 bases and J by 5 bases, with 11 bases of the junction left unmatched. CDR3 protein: CATETGAYDEQYF. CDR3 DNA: TGTGCCACCGAAACAGGGGCGTACGACGAGCAGTACTTC.

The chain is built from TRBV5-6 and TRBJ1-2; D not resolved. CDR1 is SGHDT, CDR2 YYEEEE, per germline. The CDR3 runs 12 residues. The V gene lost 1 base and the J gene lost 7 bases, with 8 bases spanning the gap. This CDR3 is CASSLISGGYTF. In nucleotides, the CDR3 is TGTGCCAGCAGCTTGATCTCGGGTGGCTACACCTTC.

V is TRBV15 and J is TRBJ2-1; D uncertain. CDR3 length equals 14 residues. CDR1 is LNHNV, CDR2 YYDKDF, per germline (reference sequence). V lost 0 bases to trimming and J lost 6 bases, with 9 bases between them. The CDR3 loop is CATSREVQSNEQFF. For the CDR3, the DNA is TGTGCCACCAGCAGAGAAGTTCAGTCCAATGAGCAGTTCTTC.

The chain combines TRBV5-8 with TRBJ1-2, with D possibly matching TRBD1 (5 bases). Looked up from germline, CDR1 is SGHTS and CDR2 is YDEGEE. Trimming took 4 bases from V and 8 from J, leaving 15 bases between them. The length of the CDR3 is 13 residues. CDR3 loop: CASSRRGSGGYTF. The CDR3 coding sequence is TGTGCCAGCAGCCGGAGGGGTTCTGGGGGCTACACCTTC.

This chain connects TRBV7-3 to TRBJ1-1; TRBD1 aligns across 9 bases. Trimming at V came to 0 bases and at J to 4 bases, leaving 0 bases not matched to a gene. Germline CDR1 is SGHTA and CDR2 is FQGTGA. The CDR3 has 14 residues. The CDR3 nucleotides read TGTGCCAGCAGCTTAACGACAGGGGGCACTGAAGCTTTCTTT. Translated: CASSLTTGGTEAFF.